What follows are 14 T cell receptor beta chains derived from one specimen sequenced in a study of identifying expanded T cells in peripheral blood. Profiled with immunoSEQ multiplex PCR; TCRdb holds only in-frame clones, not every one. The sample includes approximately 120,000 clones, 84% of them seen just once. The sample taken for sequencing was blood. The receptor source for this set is a person aged 18 to 75 in good health.

This clone was observed once. The CDR3 protein is CASSQEGLGQKAFF. The CDR3 bases are TGTGCCAGCAGCCAAGAAGGACTGGGACAAAAAGCTTTCTTT. The chain employs TRBV4-2 and TRBJ1-1; D is possibly TRBD1 (6 bases). This CDR3 region has 14 residues. Germline lookup yields CDR1 LGHNA and CDR2 YNFKEQ. Trimming took off 0 bases at V and 9 bases at J, with 14 bases between the two ends.

There are a few counts of this clone. The genes are TRBV28 and TRBJ1-4, with TRBD1 as a possible D gene (6 bases). Deletions cut 5 bases from V and 8 bases from J, with 15 bases between. Germline CDR1 MDHEN, CDR2 SYDVKM. The CDR3 spans 14 residues. CDR3 sequence reads: CASSPGTSLEKLFF. In DNA, the CDR3 is TGTGCCAGCAGTCCCGGGACATCTTTAGAAAAACTGTTTTTT.

The gene calls are TRBV4-3 and TRBJ1-1; D remains unclear. The V gene's germline CDR1 is LGHNA and CDR2 YSLEER. CDR3 length equals 13 residues. V lost 5 bases and J 0 bases, leaving 7 bases between the germline ends. For the CDR3, the DNA is TGCGCCAGCAGCTCGGACCTGAACACTGAAGCTTTCTTT. It codes for CASSSDLNTEAFF.

J is TRBJ1-1 and V is TRBV7-8; D gene ambiguous. The CDR3 is 15 residues long. From germline, CDR1 is SGHVS and CDR2 FQNEAQ. Trimming took 6 bases from V and 1 from J, leaving 15 bases between them. The CDR3 sequence: CASRSRVLGNTEAFF. CDR3 DNA: TGTGCCAGCAGGTCCCGGGTCCTCGGGAACACTGAAGCTTTCTTT. The full variable domain, its missing parts supplied by reference TRBV7-8 and TRBJ1-1, is GAGVSQSPRYKVAKRGQDVALRCDPISGHVSLFWYQQALGQGPEFLTYFQNEAQLDKSGLPSDRFFAERPEGSVSTLKIQRTQQEDSAVYLCASRSRVLGNTEAFFGQGTRLTVV.

This CDR3 is CASSLNSGSENTIYF. The CDR3 DNA is TGTGCCAGCAGCTTAAATTCAGGGTCCGAAAACACCATATATTTT. The chain links TRBV5-4 to TRBJ1-3; possible D gene TRBD1, 5 bases. Looked up from germline, CDR1 is SGHNT and CDR2 is YYREEE (reference sequence). Trimming pared 2 bases from V and 6 bases from J, leaving 15 bases between. This CDR3 spans 15 amino acids.

CDR3 bases: TGTGCCAGCAGCTTAGCGCGTCAAGCATTCGAGCAGTACTTC. Translation: CASSLARQAFEQYF. The rearrangement joins TRBV7-2 to TRBJ2-7; D is ambiguous. Germline loops: CDR1 SGHTA, CDR2 FQGNSA. The CDR3 is 14 residues long. Trimming stripped 0 bases from V and 6 bases from J, with 12 bases between.

The J gene is TRBJ1-3, the V gene TRBV6-5; D might be TRBD1 (5 bases). CDR1 is MNHEY and CDR2 is SVGAGI in the germline V gene. V was clipped by 6 bases and J by 0 bases, with 12 bases between them. The CDR3 is 15 residues long. CDR3 DNA: TGTGCCAGCAGCCCAGACAGAAGCTCTGGAAACACCATATATTTT. Translation gives CASSPDRSSGNTIYF.

The chain joins TRBV13 to TRBJ1-6, with TRBD1 matching 7 bases. Germline V gives CDR1 PRHDT, CDR2 FYEKMQ (reference sequence). V was clipped by 6 bases and J by 8 bases; unmatched bases: 7. There are 14 residues in the CDR3. For the CDR3, the DNA is TGTGCCAGCAGTCCCGGGACAGTCGATTCACCCCTCCACTTT. Translated: CASSPGTVDSPLHF.

The chain carries TRBV5-8 and TRBJ1-5; no clear D. The V gene lost 3 bases and the J gene lost 0 bases, with 10 bases spanning the gap. Germline assignment: CDR1 SGHTS and CDR2 YDEGEE. This CDR3 contains 15 residues. CDR3 sequence reads: CASSSGHHSNQPQHF. The CDR3 DNA is TGTGCCAGCAGCTCGGGCCACCATAGCAATCAGCCCCAGCATTTT. The full variable domain, its missing parts supplied by reference TRBV5-8 and TRBJ1-5, is EAGVTQSPTHLIKTRGQQATLRCSPISGHTSVYWYQQALGLGLQFLLWYDEGEERNRGNFPPRFSGRQFPNYSSELNVNALELEDSALYLCASSSGHHSNQPQHFGDGTRLSIL.

The gene calls are TRBV4-1 and TRBJ1-5, with unresolved D. The CDR3 length is 16 residues. The germline CDR1 and CDR2 sequences are MGHRA and YSYEKL. V shed 1 base and J shed 5 bases, with 15 bases lying between them. CDR3 protein: CASSQVRAPYDQPQHF. CDR3 nucleotides: TGCGCCAGCAGCCAAGTGAGGGCCCCTTATGATCAGCCCCAGCATTTT.

The chain is built from TRBV2 and TRBJ1-1, with a tentative D call TRBD1 (5 bases). The germline gives CDR1 SNHLY, CDR2 FYNNEI. Trimming cost V 8 bases and J 1 base, with 11 bases left between them. This CDR3 region has 13 residues. The CDR3 reads CASGGPANTEAFF. The DNA of the CDR3 is TGTGCCAGCGGGGGACCGGCGAACACTGAAGCTTTCTTT.

CDR3 DNA sequence: TGTGCCATCAGTGAGTCCGCCCAATCAGGGGAAGCTTTCTTT. Its translation: CAISESAQSGEAFF. The chain combines TRBV10-3 with TRBJ1-1; D possibly corresponds to TRBD1 (5 bases). The CDR3 spans 14 residues. Germline V gene sequence: CDR1 ENHRY, CDR2 SYGVKD. With 0 bases removed from V and 8 bases from J, the gap between germline ends came to 13 bases.

The chain combines TRBV5-5 with TRBJ1-2; D not certain. This CDR3 is 16 amino acids long. V dropped 4 bases and J dropped 3 bases, with 19 bases sitting between them. Germline V gives CDR1 SGHKS, CDR2 YYEKEE (reference sequence). The CDR3 nucleotides read TGTGCCAGCAGCCGCTTGATTCCTGAGGCGTACTATGGCTACACCTTC. Amino acids: CASSRLIPEAYYGYTF.

The sample holds a few counts of this clone. The V call is TRBV2, the J call TRBJ1-5; possible D gene TRBD1, 5 bases. Germline loops: CDR1 SNHLY, CDR2 FYNNEI. Trimming took off 4 bases at V and 4 bases at J, with 14 bases between the two ends. The CDR3 loop spans 15 amino acids. This CDR3 is CASSVSEGDNQPQHF. The CDR3, as DNA: TGTGCCAGCAGTGTTAGTGAAGGGGATAATCAGCCCCAGCATTTT. The full variable domain, completed using reference TRBV2 and TRBJ1-5, is EPEVTQTPSHQVTQMGQEVILRCVPISNHLYFYWYRQILGQKVEFLVSFYNNEISEKSEIFDDQFSVERPDGSNFTLKIRSTKLEDSAMYFCASSVSEGDNQPQHFGDGTRLSIL.